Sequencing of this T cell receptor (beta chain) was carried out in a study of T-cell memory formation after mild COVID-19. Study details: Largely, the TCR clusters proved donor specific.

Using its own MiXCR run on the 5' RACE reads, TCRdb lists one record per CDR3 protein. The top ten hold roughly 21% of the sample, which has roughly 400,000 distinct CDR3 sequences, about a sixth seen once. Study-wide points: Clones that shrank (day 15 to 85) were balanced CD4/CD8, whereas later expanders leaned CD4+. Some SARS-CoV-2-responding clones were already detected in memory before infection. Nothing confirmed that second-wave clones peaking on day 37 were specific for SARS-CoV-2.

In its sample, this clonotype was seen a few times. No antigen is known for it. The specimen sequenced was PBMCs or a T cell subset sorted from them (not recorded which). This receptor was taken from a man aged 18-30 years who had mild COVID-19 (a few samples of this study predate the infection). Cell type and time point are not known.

The CDR3 loop is CASSPHKQQYF. CDR3 DNA sequence: TGTGCCAGCAGTCCACACAAGCAGCAGTACTTC. The J gene is TRBJ2-7, the V gene TRBV12-3 or TRBV12-4; D gene uncertain. V shed 5 bases and J shed 8 bases, with 10 bases lying between them. This CDR3 region has 11 residues.